This T cell receptor beta chain was documented in a study of shared clonotypes between healthy human individuals. To note about this clone: Its antigen is still unknown.

The length of the CDR3 is 15 residues. The germline V gene has CDR1 MNHEY and CDR2 SMNVEV (reference sequence). With 2 bases removed from V and 1 base from J, the gap between germline ends came to 11 bases. Profiling relied on immunoSEQ multiplex PCR, and the TCRdb table lists in-frame clones only, not all of them. The sample records fewer than 1.4 million clones, about 84% being singletons. The study's findings and limits: There were few donors, and this limited the genetic and exposure-history diversity represented. The four-donor shared clonotypes exceeded non-shared clonotypes in generation probability, with non-shared ones scoring lower. Shared clonotypes: about 5.3% naive CD4, about 4% naive CD8, about 2.5% memory CD4, under 0.5% memory CD8. Estimated richness values were generally larger in naive subsets than in memory subsets.

The chain combines TRBV27 with TRBJ2-5; D may be TRBD1 or TRBD2 (5 bases each). This TCR was recovered from a man in his late teens or twenties in good health. Some clones in this sample may be carry-over from other donors' samples. The sample was memory CD4+ T cells from PBMCs. Subset described: CD45RA-negative fraction. The CDR3 region has the DNA TGTGCCAGCAGTTTAGATCGTGGGACCCAAGAGACCCAGTACTTC. This codes for CASSLDRGTQETQYF.